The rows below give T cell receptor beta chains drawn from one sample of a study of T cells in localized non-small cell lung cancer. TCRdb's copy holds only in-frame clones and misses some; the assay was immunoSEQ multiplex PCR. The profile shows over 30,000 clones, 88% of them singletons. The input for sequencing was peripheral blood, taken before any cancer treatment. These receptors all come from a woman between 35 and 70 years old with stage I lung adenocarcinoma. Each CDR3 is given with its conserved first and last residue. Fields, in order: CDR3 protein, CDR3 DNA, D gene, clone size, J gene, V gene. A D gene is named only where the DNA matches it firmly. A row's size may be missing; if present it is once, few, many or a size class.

CASSSGRLGYTF | TGTGCCAGCTCATCTGGACGGCTGGGCTACACCTTC | NA | NA | TRBJ1-2 | TRBV18
CASSSPQGGYEQYF | TGCGCCAGCAGCTCGCCACAGGGAGGCTACGAGCAGTACTTC | NA | NA | TRBJ2-7 | TRBV5-1
CASSPGQSYEQYF | TGCGCCAGCAGCCCCGGACAGTCCTACGAGCAGTACTTC | NA | NA | TRBJ2-7 | TRBV4-1
CASTVSAPLYGYTF | TGTGCCAGTACGGTGTCCGCGCCCCTCTATGGCTACACCTTC | NA | NA | TRBJ1-2 | TRBV19
CASSRAGWGDTQYF | TGTGCCAGCAGTCGGGCGGGCTGGGGAGATACGCAGTATTTT | NA | NA | TRBJ2-3 | TRBV27
CSVVRDSSYNEQFF | TGCAGCGTTGTCCGGGACAGCTCCTACAATGAGCAGTTCTTC | TRBD1 | NA | TRBJ2-1 | TRBV29-1
CASSEAGQGWGETQYF | TGTGCCAGCAGTGAAGCCGGGCAGGGCTGGGGAGAGACCCAGTACTTC | NA | few | TRBJ2-5 | TRBV6-1
CASSLRGFTDMQYF | TGCGCCAGCAGCTTGAGGGGATTTACGGATATGCAGTATTTT | NA | NA | TRBJ2-3 | TRBV5-1
CAISEQGAGETQYF | TGTGCCATCAGTGAACAGGGGGCAGGGGAGACCCAGTACTTC | TRBD1 | NA | TRBJ2-5 | TRBV10-3
CASSTSGGGTDTQYF | TGCGCCAGCAGCACCTCGGGAGGGGGCACAGATACGCAGTATTTT | TRBD2 | once | TRBJ2-3 | TRBV5-1
CASSVDRANTEAFF | TGTGCCAGCAGTGTGGACAGGGCGAACACTGAAGCTTTCTTT | TRBD1 | once | TRBJ1-1 | TRBV2
CASSLAGRSNQPQHF | TGTGCCAGCAGCTTAGCGGGAAGAAGCAATCAGCCCCAGCATTTT | NA | NA | TRBJ1-5 | TRBV7-2
CAWSVKGRSTGELFF | TGTGCCTGGAGTGTAAAGGGGAGAAGCACCGGGGAGCTGTTTTTT | NA | once | TRBJ2-2 | TRBV30
CASSFAGGIGELFF | TGCGCCAGCAGCTTTGCAGGGGGCATCGGGGAGCTGTTTTTT | TRBD1 | NA | TRBJ2-2 | TRBV5-1
CASSLGVGNQPQHF | TGTGCCAGCAGTTTAGGGGTGGGCAATCAGCCCCAGCATTTT | NA | NA | TRBJ1-5 | TRBV28
CASSSQGADYTEAFF | TGCGCCAGCAGCTCCCAGGGGGCGGACTACACTGAAGCTTTCTTT | TRBD1 | NA | TRBJ1-1 | TRBV5-1
CASSVNADTQYF | TGTGCCAGCAGCGTAAACGCAGATACGCAGTATTTT | NA | NA | TRBJ2-3 | TRBV9